The 15 T cell receptor beta chains presented below share a single source sample, sequenced in a study of patients and donors after allogeneic stem cell transplantation. TCRdb recomputed calls from the RT-PCR reads with MiXCR, one row per CDR3 protein. Of about 150,000 distinct CDR3 sequences in the sample, roughly 24% were seen once. The material sequenced was blood, either unsorted or a sorted T cell fraction (not recorded which). Receptor source: a human donor who was either an allogeneic HSCT recipient or a stem cell or donor lymphocyte infusion donor (not recorded which). It is not recorded whose cells these are; they may come from a transplant donor.

The V gene is TRBV5-1, the J gene TRBJ1-2; D unresolved. The CDR3 has 14 amino acids. V dropped 2 bases and J dropped 3 bases, with 11 bases sitting between them. CDR1 is SGHRS, CDR2 YFSETQ, per germline. In nucleotides, the CDR3 is TGCGCCAGCAGCTTAAGATTACCCGACTATGGCTACACCTTC. Translating gives CASSLRLPDYGYTF. Together with reference TRBV5-1 and TRBJ1-2, the CDR3 gives the full variable domain: KAGVTQTPRYLIKTRGQQVTLSCSPISGHRSVSWYQQTPGQGLQFLFEYFSETQRNKGNFPGRFSGRQFSNSRSEMNVSTLELGDSALYLCASSLRLPDYGYTFGSGTRLTVV.

The V and J genes are TRBV27 and TRBJ1-5, with 10 positions matching TRBD1. The V gene end was trimmed by 1 base and the J gene end by 11 bases; junction bases not matched to a gene: 17. The CDR3 spans 18 residues. Looked up from germline, CDR1 is MNHEY and CDR2 is SMNVEV (reference sequence). This CDR3 reads CASSLYSMWGQGKDAQHF. The CDR3 region has the DNA TGTGCCAGCAGTTTATATAGTATGTGGGGACAGGGGAAGGACGCCCAGCATTTT.

This clonotype was counted between two and nine times. This chain uses TRBV12-3 or TRBV12-4 with TRBJ1-1; D gene uncertain. Deletions cut 8 bases from V and 3 bases from J, with 16 bases between. The CDR3 extends over 14 amino acids. CDR3 protein: CASLSKWGYTEAFF. The DNA of the CDR3 is TGTGCCAGCTTATCTAAGTGGGGATACACTGAAGCTTTCTTT.

The V and J genes are TRBV21-1 and TRBJ2-6; the table's D call of TRBD1 was not tested on the DNA. TRBV21-1 is tagged as a pseudogene. This CDR3 spans 20 amino acids. The DNA of the CDR3 is TGTGCCAGCAGCAAAGTCAGCAGGCTTTGGGGGCCCTCTGGGGCCAACGTCCTGACTTTC. It translates to CASSKVSRLWGPSGANVLTF.

This clonotype has more than one count but fewer than ten. This chain links TRBV3-1 with TRBJ2-3; 11 nucleotides agree with TRBD2. CDR1 is LGHDT, CDR2 YNNKEL, per germline (reference sequence). This CDR3 is built from 19 residues. Trimming removed 4 bases from V and 0 bases from J; junction bases left unmatched: 12. CDR3 protein: CASSLGWGTSGSSTDTQYF. CDR3 in DNA: TGTGCCAGCAGCCTAGGATGGGGGACTAGCGGTTCGAGCACAGATACGCAGTATTTT.

The V and J genes are TRBV19 and TRBJ1-5; possibly TRBD1 for D (5 bases). This CDR3 is 13 amino acids long. From germline, CDR1 is LNHDA and CDR2 SQIVND (reference sequence). Trimming shortened V by 6 bases and J by 2 bases, and 8 bases separated the two germline ends. The CDR3 DNA sequence: TGTGCCAGTAGCGTGACAGGCAATCAGCCCCAGCATTTT. Its translation is CASSVTGNQPQHF.

This clonotype has only a few counts. This sequence joins TRBV29-1 and TRBJ1-1; 7 nucleotides match TRBD1. The V gene end was trimmed by 6 bases and the J gene end by 1 base; junction bases not matched to a gene: 8. Germline assignment: CDR1 SQVTM and CDR2 ANQGSEA. This CDR3 region has 14 residues. Here the CDR3 DNA reads TGCAGCGTGGGAGGGGGGACAGAGAACACTGAAGCTTTCTTT. It yields the protein CSVGGGTENTEAFF.

This clonotype occurred a few times. The J gene is TRBJ2-5, the V gene TRBV10-3, with 7 bases lining up with TRBD1. The germline CDR1 and CDR2 sequences are ENHRY and SYGVKD. V trimming: 2 bases; J trimming: 2 bases; junction bases outside the gene matches: 2. The CDR3 totals 14 residues. Here the CDR3 reads CAISEDREQETQYF. In DNA form, the CDR3 reads TGTGCCATCAGTGAGGACAGGGAACAAGAGACCCAGTACTTC.

The chain employs TRBV20-1 and TRBJ2-2, with D hard to call. The CDR3 is 14 amino acids. Trimming removed 5 bases from V and 0 bases from J, with 10 bases in between. Germline lookup yields CDR1 DFQATT and CDR2 SNEGSKA (reference sequence). In DNA form, the CDR3 reads TGCAGTGCTGGCCGAGAGGCGAACACCGGGGAGCTGTTTTTT. It is translated as CSAGREANTGELFF.

This clonotype showed up just a few times. The rearrangement joins TRBV29-1 to TRBJ2-7, with 7 bases that match TRBD1. This CDR3 comprises 14 residues. J gave up 0 bases and V 3 bases, and 5 bases lay outside the gene matches. Germline loops: CDR1 SQVTM, CDR2 ANQGSEA. This CDR3 reads CSVEAGTASYEQYF. In DNA form, the CDR3 reads TGCAGCGTTGAGGCAGGGACAGCCTCCTACGAGCAGTACTTC.

The gene calls are TRBV5-6 and TRBJ1-5, with a weak D call TRBD1 (5 bases). V gave up 2 bases and J gave up 2 bases, with 20 bases separating them. The CDR3 sequence is 18 residues long. Germline V gene sequence: CDR1 SGHDT, CDR2 YYEEEE. The CDR3 sequence is CASSFFQGYLGGNQPQHF. The CDR3 nucleotides read TGTGCCAGCAGCTTTTTTCAGGGTTACCTAGGGGGCAATCAGCCCCAGCATTTT.

This clonotype was picked up a small number of times. V gene TRBV30 combines with J gene TRBJ1-5, with D hard to call. Germline CDR1 and CDR2: GTSNPN and SVGIG (reference sequence). The CDR3 extends over 14 amino acids. V lost 1 base and J 0 bases, leaving 7 bases between the germline ends. The CDR3 loop reads CAWSGGYSNQPQHF. The DNA of the CDR3 is TGTGCCTGGAGTGGCGGGTATAGCAATCAGCCCCAGCATTTT.

This clonotype turned up a few times. The chain carries TRBV10-3 and TRBJ2-1, with D unclear. The length of the CDR3 is 12 residues. From germline, CDR1 is ENHRY and CDR2 SYGVKD. The germline V and J ends were trimmed by 0 bases and 6 bases, with 3 bases remaining between them. CDR3 sequence reads: CAISESSNEQFF. DNA for the CDR3: TGTGCCATCAGTGAGTCCAGCAATGAGCAGTTCTTC.

This chain joins TRBV20-1 and TRBJ2-1; D is unclear. The CDR3 has 17 residues. CDR1 is DFQATT, CDR2 SNEGSKA, per germline (reference sequence). Trimming shortened V by 1 base and J by 2 bases, and 18 bases separated the two germline ends. The chain's CDR3 is CSARAGLENGAYNEQFF. The CDR3 nucleotides are TGCAGTGCTAGAGCGGGCCTAGAAAATGGGGCCTACAATGAGCAGTTCTTC.

V is TRBV28 and J is TRBJ2-1; D is undetermined. The germline V gene encodes CDR1 MDHEN and CDR2 SYDVKM. V gave up 6 bases and J gave up 2 bases, with 5 bases separating them. The CDR3 extends over 12 amino acids. CDR3 sequence: CASRSPYNEQFF. CDR3 DNA sequence: TGTGCCAGCAGATCACCCTACAATGAGCAGTTCTTC.